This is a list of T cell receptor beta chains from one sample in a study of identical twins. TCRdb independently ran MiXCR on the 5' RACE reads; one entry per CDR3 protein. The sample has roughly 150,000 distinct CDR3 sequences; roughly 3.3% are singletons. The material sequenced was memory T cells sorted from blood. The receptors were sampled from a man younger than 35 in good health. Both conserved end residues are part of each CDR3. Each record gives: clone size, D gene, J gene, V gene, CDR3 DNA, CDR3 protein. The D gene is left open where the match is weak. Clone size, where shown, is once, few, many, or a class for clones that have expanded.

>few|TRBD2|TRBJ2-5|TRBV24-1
TGTGCCACCAGTGACGGATTAGCGGGATATGGGCCGCAGACCCAGTACTTC
CATSDGLAGYGPQTQYF
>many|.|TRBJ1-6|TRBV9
TGTGCCAGCAGCGTAGGAGGGATGGGAGGGTCACCCCTCCACTTT
CASSVGGMGGSPLHF
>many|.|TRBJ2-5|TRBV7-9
TGTGCCAGCAGCCTCATGGGCCAGCGGAGAGAAGAGACCCAGTACTTC
CASSLMGQRREETQYF
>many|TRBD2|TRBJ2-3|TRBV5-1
TGCGCCAGCAGCTTGACTAGCGGGAGCACAGATACGCAGTATTTT
CASSLTSGSTDTQYF
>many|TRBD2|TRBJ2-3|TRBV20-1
TGCAGTGCCAACCCGACTAGCGGGAGAGCAGATACGCAGTATTTT
CSANPTSGRADTQYF
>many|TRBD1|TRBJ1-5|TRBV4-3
TGCGCCAGCAGCCAGGGCCAGGGGGTCGGTCAGCCCCAGCATTTT
CASSQGQGVGQPQHF
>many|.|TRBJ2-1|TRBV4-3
TGCGCCAGCAGCCAAGATAGGGGGGGAGTCGGAAGGTCCTACAATGAGCAGTTCTTC
CASSQDRGGVGRSYNEQFF
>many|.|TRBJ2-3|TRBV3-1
TGTGCCAGCAGCCAACCCTTTGGGAAGGGCCTCACAGATACGCAGTATTTT
CASSQPFGKGLTDTQYF
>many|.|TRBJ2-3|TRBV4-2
TGTGCCAGCAGCCAAGATTTGGCCATAGCGCGAACGCAGTATTTT
CASSQDLAIARTQYF
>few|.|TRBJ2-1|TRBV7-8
TGTGCCAGCAGCTTAGTTAGGCATCGCAATGAGCAGTTCTTC
CASSLVRHRNEQFF
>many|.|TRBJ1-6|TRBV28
TGTGCCAGCAGTCTTCGACAGAATTCACCCCTCCACTTT
CASSLRQNSPLHF
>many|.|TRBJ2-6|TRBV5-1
TGCGCCAGCAGCTGGTACCGGGGGACTGGGGCCAACGTCCTGACTTTC
CASSWYRGTGANVLTF
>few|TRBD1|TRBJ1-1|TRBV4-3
TGCGCCAGCAGCCAAGAAGGCAGGGGGTGGGATGAAGCTTTCTTT
CASSQEGRGWDEAFF
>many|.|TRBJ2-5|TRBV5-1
TGCGCCACCAACCCCGGGGGCAGGGAAGAGACCCAGTACTTC
CATNPGGREETQYF
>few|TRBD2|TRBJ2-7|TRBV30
TGTGCCTGGAGTGTTCAAGCGGGAGGACCCTACGAGCAGTACTTC
CAWSVQAGGPYEQYF
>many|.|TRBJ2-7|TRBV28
TGTGCCAGCAGTTACGGGACTTACGAGCAGTACTTC
CASSYGTYEQYF
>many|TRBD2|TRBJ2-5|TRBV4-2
TGTGCCAGCAGCCAAGATGCTAGCGGGAGCTCTAAGACCCAGTACTTC
CASSQDASGSSKTQYF
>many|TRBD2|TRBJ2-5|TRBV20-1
TGCAGTGCTAGATGGACTAGCGTCCAAGAGACCCAGCACTTC
CSARWTSVQETQHF
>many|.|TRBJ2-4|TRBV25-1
TGTGCCAGCAGTGAACATGTGGGTGCAGCCAAAAACATTCAGTACTTC
CASSEHVGAAKNIQYF
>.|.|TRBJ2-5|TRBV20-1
TGCAGTGCACACATTACAGGTGTAGGGACCCAGTACTTC
CSAHITGVGTQYF
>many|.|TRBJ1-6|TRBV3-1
TGTGCCAGCAGCCAAGGGGTCTCGGGGTTAGTTGATTCACCCCTCCACTTT
CASSQGVSGLVDSPLHF
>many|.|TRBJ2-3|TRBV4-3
TGCGCCAGCAGCCTCTCTTCAGGGTCGAACACAGATACGCAGTATTTT
CASSLSSGSNTDTQYF
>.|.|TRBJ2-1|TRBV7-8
TGTGCCAGCAGCTTAATAAGCGGAAGCGGATACAATGAGCAGTTCTTC
CASSLISGSGYNEQFF
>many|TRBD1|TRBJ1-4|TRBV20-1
TGCAGTGCGAGACCAACGACAGGGGTTCGAGGATATGGTGTAAAACTGTTTTTT
CSARPTTGVRGYGVKLFF
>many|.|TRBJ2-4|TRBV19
TGTGCCAGTAGTATGTCGATGCTAGCCAAAAACATTCAGTACTTC
CASSMSMLAKNIQYF
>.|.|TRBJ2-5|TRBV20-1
TGCAGTGCTGGGCCTTTACAGGGGGCCGGGACTAGTGCCCAAGAGACCCAGTACTTC
CSAGPLQGAGTSAQETQYF
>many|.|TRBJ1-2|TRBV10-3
TGTGCCATCAGTGGTGGCGATGGCTACACCTTC
CAISGGDGYTF
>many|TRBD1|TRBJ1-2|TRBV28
TGTGCCAGCAGTCCGACAGGGTACTATGGCTACACCTTC
CASSPTGYYGYTF
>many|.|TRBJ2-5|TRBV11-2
TGTGCCAGCAGCTTAGATTATGCGGGACTTGACTCGGAGACCCAGTACTTC
CASSLDYAGLDSETQYF
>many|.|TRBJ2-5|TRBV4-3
TGCGCCAGCAGCCAAGATCCAGGACGGGAGACCCAGTACTTC
CASSQDPGRETQYF
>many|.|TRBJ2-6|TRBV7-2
TGTGCCAGCAGCTTAGCTCCCGCAGGCACGGCTGGGGCCAACGTCCTGACTTTC
CASSLAPAGTAGANVLTF
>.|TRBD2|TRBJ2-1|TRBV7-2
TGTGCCAGCAGCTACCGGGCGGGACTAGCAGGCGATGAGCAGTTCTTC
CASSYRAGLAGDEQFF
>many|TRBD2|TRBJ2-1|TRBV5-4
TGTGCCAGCAGCGGGGGTGGTGGGGCTAGCGGCAATGAGCAGTTCTTC
CASSGGGGASGNEQFF
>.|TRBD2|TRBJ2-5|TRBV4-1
TGCGCCAGCAGCCTCGCTGCCGGGACTAGCGGGAGCGGGCGAGAGACCCAGTACTTC
CASSLAAGTSGSGRETQYF
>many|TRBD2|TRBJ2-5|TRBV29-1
TGCAGCGTGGCGGGAGTGGAGGAGACCCAGTACTTC
CSVAGVEETQYF
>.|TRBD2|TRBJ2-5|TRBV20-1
TGCAGTGCTAGAGGGCGGGGGAAACTTCAAGAGACCCAGTACTTC
CSARGRGKLQETQYF
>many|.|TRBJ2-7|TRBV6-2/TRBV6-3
TGTGCCAGCAGTTACCTAAATTACGAGCAGTACTTC
CASSYLNYEQYF
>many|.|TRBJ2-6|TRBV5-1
TGCGCCAGCAGCTTGGGTAAATCGTCTGGGGCCAACGTCCTGACTTTC
CASSLGKSSGANVLTF
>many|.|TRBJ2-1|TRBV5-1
TGCGCCAGCAGCTTGGTCCGCAGGGCCAATGAGCAGTTCTTC
CASSLVRRANEQFF
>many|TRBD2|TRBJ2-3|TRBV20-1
TGCAGTGCTCGAGAGCTAGCGGGCAGCACAGATACGCAGTATTTT
CSARELAGSTDTQYF